This paragraph covers one T cell receptor beta chain sequence. Its matching antigen is unknown. The record originates from a study of shared clonotypes between healthy human individuals. Overall study findings and caveats: Read depth was anticipated to influence clonotype sharing among donors. For sorted subsets, rarefaction showed incomplete sequencing despite large depth.

Trimming stripped 5 bases from V and 2 bases from J, with 13 bases between. This CDR3 spans 14 amino acids. Germline V gene lookup returns CDR1 SGHRS and CDR2 YFSETQ. Researchers divided each subset's genomic DNA evenly across several immunoSEQ plates. Using immunoSEQ multiplex PCR, the repertoire was profiled, and TCRdb retains in-frame clones only, with some absent. Altogether about 1.5 million clones are present, approximately 97% being singletons, with the ten largest covering roughly 1.2%. Splitting the CD4+ cells yielded a CD45RA+ naive subset and a CD45RA-negative memory subset. Sequenced sample: naive CD4+ T cells sorted from blood. Subset of the sample: CD45RA+ positively selected. The chain combines TRBV5-1 with TRBJ2-5, with D unclear. The clonotype was recovered from a man between 25 and 39 years old in good health. The CDR3 region has the DNA TGCGCCAGCAGAAGTGGTAATAGTCAAGAGACCCAGTACTTC. Protein sequence: CASRSGNSQETQYF.